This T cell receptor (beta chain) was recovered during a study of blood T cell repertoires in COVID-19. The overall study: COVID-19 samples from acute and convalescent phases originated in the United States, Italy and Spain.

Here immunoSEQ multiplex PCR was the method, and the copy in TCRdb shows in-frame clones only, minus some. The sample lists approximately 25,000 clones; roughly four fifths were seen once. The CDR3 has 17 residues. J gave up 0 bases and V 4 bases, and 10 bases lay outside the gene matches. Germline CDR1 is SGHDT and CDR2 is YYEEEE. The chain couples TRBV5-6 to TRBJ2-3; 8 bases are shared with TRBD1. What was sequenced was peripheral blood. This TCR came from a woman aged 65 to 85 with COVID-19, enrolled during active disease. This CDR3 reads CASSQGQGDWSTDTQYF. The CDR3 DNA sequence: TGTGCCAGCAGCCAAGGACAGGGAGATTGGAGCACAGATACGCAGTATTTT.